Here is one T cell receptor (beta chain) with its context. This specimen belongs to a study of CD8 T cells in Susac syndrome. The CDR3 spans 13 residues. Between the trimmed V and J ends, which lost 2 bases and 4 bases, there was a span of 11 bases. Germline-derived CDR1 and CDR2 are SQVTM and ANQGSEA. When the RNA was reverse transcribed, random hexamers were used with an input of roughly 0.5 to 1 ug. An immunoSEQ multiplex PCR amplified TCR beta CDR3 over 54 Vbeta and 13 Jbeta. Each CDR3 protein gets one entry after TCRdb re-called the immunoSEQ multiplex PCR reads with MiXCR. This table has more than 150,000 distinct CDR3 sequences, more than 90% appearing once.

This clonotype originated in a human donor in good health. The chain joins TRBV29-1 to TRBJ1-2, with D possibly matching TRBD1 (5 bases). Input material: CD4+ T cells from PBMCs. CDR3 in amino acids: CSVEKAGPYGYTF. CDR3 bases: TGCAGCGTTGAAAAGGCGGGGCCCTATGGCTACACCTTC.